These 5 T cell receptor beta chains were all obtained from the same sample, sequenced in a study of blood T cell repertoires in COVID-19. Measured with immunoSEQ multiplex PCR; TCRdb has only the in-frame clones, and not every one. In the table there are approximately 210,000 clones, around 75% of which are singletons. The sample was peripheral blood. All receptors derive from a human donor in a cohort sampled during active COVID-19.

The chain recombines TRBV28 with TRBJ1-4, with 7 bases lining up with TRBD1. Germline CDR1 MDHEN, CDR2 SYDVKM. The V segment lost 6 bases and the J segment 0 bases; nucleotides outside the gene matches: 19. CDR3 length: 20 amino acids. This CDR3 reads CASSPAGTALNNATNEKLFF. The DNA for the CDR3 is TGTGCCAGCAGCCCAGCCGGGACAGCCCTTAACAATGCAACTAATGAAAAACTGTTTTTT.

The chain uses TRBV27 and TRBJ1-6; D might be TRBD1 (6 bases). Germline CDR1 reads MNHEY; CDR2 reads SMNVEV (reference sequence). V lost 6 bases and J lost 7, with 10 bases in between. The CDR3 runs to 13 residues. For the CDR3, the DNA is TGTGCCAGCAGCAGGCAGGGGAATTCACCCCTCCACTTT. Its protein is CASSRQGNSPLHF.

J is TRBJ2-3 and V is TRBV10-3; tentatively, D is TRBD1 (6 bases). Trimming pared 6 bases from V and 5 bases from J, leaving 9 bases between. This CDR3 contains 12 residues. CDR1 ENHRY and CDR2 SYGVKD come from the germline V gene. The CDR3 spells CAISLGGDTQYF. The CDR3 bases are TGTGCCATCAGCCTAGGGGGAGATACGCAGTATTTT.

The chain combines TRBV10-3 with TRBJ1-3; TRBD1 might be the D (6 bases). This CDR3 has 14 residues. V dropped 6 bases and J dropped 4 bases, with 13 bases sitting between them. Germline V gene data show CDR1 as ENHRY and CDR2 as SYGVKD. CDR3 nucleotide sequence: TGTGCCATCAGAAACAGGGAAGACGGAAACACCATATATTTT. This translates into CAIRNREDGNTIYF.

CDR3 nucleotides: TGCGCCAGCAGCCAAGGGACTAGTAGGTACGAGCAGTACTTC. It is translated as CASSQGTSRYEQYF. The rearrangement joins TRBV4-3 to TRBJ2-7; 7 nucleotides match TRBD2. The germline CDR1 and CDR2 sequences are LGHNA and YSLEER. Losses at the gene ends were 1 base for V and 4 bases for J; bases not matched to a gene: 4. The CDR3 runs to 14 residues.